Each of the 5 T cell receptor beta chains below was sequenced from the same sample in a study of molecular identifiers for immune sequencing clone quantification. TCRdb re-analysed the PCR reads in MiXCR, keeping a single row per CDR3 protein. The table lists just under 650,000 distinct CDR3 sequences, just under 20% of them singletons. Sequenced material: naive CD8+ T cells from blood, with Jurkat cell RNA spiked in. Subset noted: FACS-sorted CD8+CD4-CCR7+CD45RA+ naive T cells. The receptors derive from a human donor in good health. Some libraries in this study had Jurkat cell RNA spiked in.

This clonotype was recorded at least ten times. The chain carries TRBV5-4 and TRBJ2-3; D is undetermined. The CDR3 has 13 residues. Trimming cost V 6 bases and J 1 base, with 9 bases left between them. The germline V gene encodes CDR1 SGHNT and CDR2 YYREEE (reference sequence). CDR3 DNA sequence: TGTGCCAGCAAAGACATAGGCACAGATACGCAGTATTTT. This codes for CASKDIGTDTQYF.

This clonotype showed up just a few times. This chain's CDR3 is CASSPLSGWDQETQYF. CDR3 in DNA: TGTGCCAGCAGTCCCCTTAGCGGGTGGGACCAAGAGACCCAGTACTTC. This chain joins TRBV27 and TRBJ2-5, with 7 bases aligning to TRBD2. Germline V gives CDR1 MNHEY, CDR2 SMNVEV (reference sequence). CDR3 length equals 16 residues. Trimming cost V 5 bases and J 0 bases; bases outside gene matches: 9.

The table lists this clonotype with many counts. This sequence joins TRBV7-9 and TRBJ1-3; tentatively, D is TRBD1 (5 bases). CDR3 length: 15 residues. The V end was cut by 4 bases, the J end by 4 bases, with 14 bases between. Germline loops: CDR1 SEHNR, CDR2 FQNEAQ (reference sequence). The CDR3 sequence: CASSSDGGEGNTIYF. The CDR3 DNA follows: TGTGCCAGCAGCTCCGACGGGGGGGAAGGAAACACCATATATTTT.

The CDR3 sequence is CASSVTSGSLNTQYF. CDR3 bases: TGTGCCAGTAGTGTTACTAGCGGGAGTTTAAATACGCAGTATTTT. This chain uses TRBV19 with TRBJ2-3; 11 nucleotides align to TRBD2. After removal of 5 bases from V and 7 bases from J, the junction contained 8 bases not matched to a gene. The CDR3 has 15 amino acids. Germline CDR1 LNHDA, CDR2 SQIVND (reference sequence).

Many counts were recorded for this clonotype. The rearrangement links TRBV6-5 to TRBJ1-2; D is possibly TRBD1 (5 bases). The germline CDR1 and CDR2 sequences are MNHEY and SVGAGI. Trimming shortened V by 0 bases and J by 0 bases, and 11 bases separated the two germline ends. This CDR3 is built from 16 residues. For the CDR3, the DNA is TGTGCCAGCAGTTACTCGCTCGGGGGAACTAACTATGGCTACACCTTC. Amino acids: CASSYSLGGTNYGYTF.